Each of the 9 T cell receptor beta chains below was sequenced from the same sample in a study of prognosis after radiotherapy for stage I lung cancer (dated by TCRdb to 2020 to 2023). The sequencing machine was an Illumina HiSeq 3000. Two rounds of multiplex PCR were used to amplify the TCR beta CDR3 region from genomic DNA. In the first PCR round, primers specific to each TRBV and TRBJ gene were used, and the primer sequences were filed in Chinese patent CN105087789A. Using fastp at Q25 and MiXCR, TCRdb reprocessed the public reads and kept productive beta chains. Every CDR3 protein is listed once, alongside the most common genes and DNA of its rows. The sample table contains approximately 51,000 distinct CDR3 sequences; only one count was recorded for roughly 35% of them. The ten most abundant clones make up under 9.5% of the sample. The sample consisted of PBMCs, taken before or after stereotactic body radiation therapy (not recorded which). The receptors were sampled from a donor over 45 with non-small cell lung cancer.

J is TRBJ2-1 and V is TRBV11-3; D may match TRBD1 or TRBD2 (5 bases each). The V gene lost 9 bases and the J gene lost 6 bases, with 15 bases spanning the gap. The germline V gene encodes CDR1 SGHNT and CDR2 YENEEA. This CDR3 is built from 13 residues. The CDR3: CARRDPRANEQFF. CDR3 coding DNA: TGTGCCAGACGGGACCCCCGGGCCAATGAGCAGTTCTTC.

The rearrangement links TRBV7-2 to TRBJ1-3; D unclear. This CDR3 is built from 15 residues. CDR1 SGHTA and CDR2 FQGNSA come from the germline V gene. V was clipped by 8 bases and J by 4 bases, with 18 bases between them. The CDR3 sequence: CASGAQWFFGNTIYF. The CDR3 bases are TGTGCCAGCGGCGCGCAGTGGTTCTTCGGAAACACCATATATTTT.

CDR3 protein: CSARTSGGNTGELFF. Here the CDR3 DNA reads TGCAGTGCTAGAACTAGCGGGGGGAACACCGGGGAGCTGTTTTTT. The V call is TRBV20-1, the J call TRBJ2-2; 11 nucleotides line up with TRBD2. Germline lookup yields CDR1 DFQATT and CDR2 SNEGSKA (reference sequence). Trimming removed 2 bases from V and 1 base from J; junction bases left unmatched: 0. The CDR3 sequence is 15 residues long.

In this sample, this clonotype turned up many times. The CDR3 protein is CASSVGGGPHQPQHF. CDR3 in DNA: TGTGCCAGCAGCGTCGGGGGGGGGCCCCATCAGCCCCAGCATTTT. The gene calls are TRBV9 and TRBJ1-5, with TRBD1 as a possible D gene (6 bases). In germline, CDR1 is SGDLS, CDR2 YYNGEE. V lost 2 bases, J lost 5 bases, and 14 bases lay in between. The CDR3 is 15 amino acids. The full variable domain, completed using reference TRBV9 and TRBJ1-5, is DSGVTQTPKHLITATGQRVTLRCSPRSGDLSVYWYQQSLDQGLQFLIQYYNGEERAKGNILERFSAQQFPDLHSELNLSSLELGDSALYFCASSVGGGPHQPQHFGDGTRLSIL.

This clonotype appeared many times. This sequence joins TRBV28 and TRBJ2-3, with TRBD2 identical over 9 bases. The CDR3 extends over 16 amino acids. V shed 5 bases and J 2 bases; nucleotides not matched to a gene: 8. Germline values: CDR1 MDHEN, CDR2 SYDVKM. CDR3: CASSETLAGLTDTQYF. The DNA for the CDR3 is TGTGCCAGCAGTGAAACTCTAGCGGGACTCACAGATACGCAGTATTTT.

This clonotype occurred many times. The V gene is TRBV6-1, the J gene TRBJ2-7; 9 bases are a match to TRBD1. The CDR3 spans 14 residues. The trim removed 4 bases at V and 3 bases at J, leaving 4 bases unmatched. The V gene's germline CDR1 is MNHNS and CDR2 SASEGT. The CDR3 DNA is TGTGCCAGCAGTGCCGGGACAGGGTACTACGAGCAGTACTTC. Protein: CASSAGTGYYEQYF.

This clonotype is judged medium-sized (0.01 to 0.1%). The rearrangement links TRBV6-1 to TRBJ1-2; D might be TRBD1 (5 bases). This CDR3 is built from 12 residues. CDR1 and CDR2 from the germline V gene are MNHNS and SASEGT. Deletions cut 11 bases from V and 8 bases from J, with 18 bases between. In DNA form, the CDR3 reads TGTGCCGGGTCCCGGGGAGGGGAGGGCTACACCTTC. This codes for CAGSRGGEGYTF.

This clonotype was recorded many times. The rearrangement links TRBV4-3 to TRBJ2-3; 8 bases match TRBD1. The CDR3 is 17 amino acids. Per the germline V gene, CDR1 is LGHNA and CDR2 is YSLEER. The J segment lost 2 bases and the V segment lost 0 bases, leaving 7 bases of the junction unmatched. The CDR3: CASSQDRTGTYTDTQYF. As DNA, the CDR3 is TGCGCCAGCAGCCAAGACCGGACAGGGACCTACACAGATACGCAGTATTTT.

This clonotype was found many times. The chain employs TRBV18 and TRBJ2-5, with 9 nucleotides matching TRBD1. The CDR3 extends over 15 amino acids. Germline values: CDR1 KGHSH, CDR2 LQKENI. V trimming: 2 bases; J trimming: 5 bases; junction bases outside the gene matches: 6. CDR3 DNA: TGTGCCAGCTCACCAAATCAGGGACAGGGCGAGACCCAGTACTTC. Encoded protein: CASSPNQGQGETQYF.